A selection of T cell receptor beta chains follows, all from one sample in a study of prognosis after radiotherapy for stage I lung cancer. One entry per CDR3 protein, called by TCRdb with MiXCR from the multiplex PCR reads. The profile shows about 35,000 distinct CDR3 sequences, 30% to 35% of them singletons. Sequenced here: PBMCs, sampled before or after stereotactic body radiation therapy (not recorded which). The origin of the receptors is a donor over 45 with non-small cell lung cancer. The conserved cysteine and the conserved F or W are not part of the CDR3 here. The order of the fields is D gene, clone size, V gene, CDR3 length, J gene, CDR3 protein. D genes are given only for firm matches. Size tells how often a clone was seen (once, few, many) or the class of an expanded clone, and some rows leave it out.

D: NA; size: many; V: TRBV7-9; length: 14; J: TRBJ1-1; CDR3: ASSLAIALGGAEAF
D: NA; size: many; V: TRBV20-1; length: 11; J: TRBJ2-5; CDR3: SADLRLEETQY
D: TRBD2; size: many; V: TRBV6-5; length: 13; J: TRBJ2-7; CDR3: ASSYLAGSPYEQY
D: TRBD1; size: NA; V: TRBV7-2; length: 13; J: TRBJ2-7; CDR3: ASSLDPWTGREQY
D: TRBD2; size: NA; V: TRBV7-9; length: 12; J: TRBJ2-7; CDR3: ASSKERDANEQY
D: TRBD1; size: once; V: TRBV30; length: 14; J: TRBJ1-5; CDR3: AWSGSGGLSLWPQH
D: NA; size: medium-sized; V: TRBV20-1; length: 12; J: TRBJ2-7; CDR3: SARDEQFSYEQY
D: NA; size: NA; V: TRBV7-2; length: 11; J: TRBJ1-2; CDR3: ASNSEGVDGYT
D: TRBD2; size: large; V: TRBV27; length: 13; J: TRBJ2-1; CDR3: ASSLSGVTYNEQF
D: NA; size: NA; V: TRBV11-2; length: 14; J: TRBJ2-3; CDR3: ASSLLGRGVADTQY
D: NA; size: many; V: TRBV20-1; length: 12; J: TRBJ2-7; CDR3: SAPKGGGVAEQY
D: NA; size: NA; V: TRBV20-1; length: 14; J: TRBJ1-3; CDR3: SASGTAVHSGNTIY
D: NA; size: many; V: TRBV19; length: 12; J: TRBJ1-6; CDR3: ASSMAAGDSPLH
D: NA; size: many; V: TRBV24-1; length: 15; J: TRBJ2-2; CDR3: ATSDQTPSGATGELF
D: NA; size: NA; V: TRBV18; length: 10; J: TRBJ1-2; CDR3: ASSPVSGGYT
D: TRBD1; size: NA; V: TRBV6-1; length: 11; J: TRBJ2-7; CDR3: ASTRTGDYEQY
D: TRBD1; size: NA; V: TRBV7-9; length: 13; J: TRBJ2-1; CDR3: ASSEDRGRNNKQF
D: TRBD2; size: NA; V: TRBV6-5; length: 13; J: TRBJ2-3; CDR3: ASSPSIAGGAAQY
D: NA; size: medium-sized; V: TRBV27; length: 12; J: TRBJ2-2; CDR3: ASTVSIHTGELF
D: NA; size: medium-sized; V: TRBV6-5; length: 11; J: TRBJ1-6; CDR3: ASSYGVDSPLH
D: NA; size: many; V: TRBV12-3/TRBV12-4; length: 13; J: TRBJ1-1; CDR3: ASSPVRGLNTEAF
D: NA; size: many; V: TRBV18; length: 13; J: TRBJ2-1; CDR3: ASSASGPRNNEQF
D: NA; size: NA; V: TRBV6-1; length: 12; J: TRBJ2-7; CDR3: ASTPWNRVYEHY
D: TRBD1; size: NA; V: TRBV6-2/TRBV6-3; length: 13; J: TRBJ2-1; CDR3: ASSVGQGEGNEQF
D: NA; size: many; V: TRBV7-2; length: 8; J: TRBJ2-5; CDR3: ASSTETQY
D: TRBD1; size: NA; V: TRBV5-6; length: 13; J: TRBJ2-1; CDR3: ASSFRDRGFIEQF
D: NA; size: NA; V: TRBV6-2/TRBV6-3; length: 11; J: TRBJ1-2; CDR3: ASSSTANYVYT